These T cell receptor beta chains were read from a single sample in a study of cytomegalovirus exposure and HLA in healthy donors. Some clones are missing from TCRdb's copy, which holds only in-frame ones; the method was immunoSEQ multiplex PCR. The table lists fewer than 85,000 clones, over 70% of them singletons. Sequences were obtained from PBMCs. The receptors stem from a man aged 40-50 years in good health and CMV-seropositive. The conserved cysteine and the conserved F or W are not part of the CDR3 here.

v_gene	j_gene	CDR3aa
TRBV28	TRBJ1-1	AGGGRFALTEAF
TRBV5-1	TRBJ1-4	ASSSGLDGGLGLEKLF
TRBV5-6	TRBJ2-7	ASSLVSPGQTYEQY
TRBV20-1	TRBJ2-7	SARDTYEQY
TRBV2	TRBJ2-1	ASGVGELLNEQF
TRBV28	TRBJ1-1	ASSPLTGDTEAF
TRBV6-1	TRBJ1-5	ASSSEEGQPQH
TRBV7-2	TRBJ1-5	ASSSPGGAKPQH
TRBV5-1	TRBJ1-2	ASSRGQGERSYGYT
TRBV30	TRBJ1-4	AWSVYRTNEKLF
TRBV25-1	TRBJ2-2	ASSDIEGGGELF
TRBV30	TRBJ1-5	AWSPRGNQPQH
TRBV7-9	TRBJ2-5	ASSFLSSRETQY
TRBV4-3	TRBJ1-1	ASSSGPGGASTEAF
TRBV28	TRBJ1-6	ASSLGGRIGSPLH
TRBV30	TRBJ2-3	AWSVDSATDTQY
TRBV10-3	TRBJ1-2	AISGSDRGSSDGYT
TRBV6-5	TRBJ2-7	ASSYLRTGLHEQY
TRBV11-3	TRBJ2-7	ASSPAGGEQY
TRBV11-2	TRBJ1-6	ASSTSGTVNSALH
TRBV5-1	TRBJ2-4	ASSDPGTAKNIQY
TRBV4-1	TRBJ1-5	ASSADDSTRNQPQH
TRBV5-5	TRBJ1-2	ASSWGPGQEGGYT
TRBV5-1	TRBJ2-1	ASSLEGGSYNEQF
TRBV11-2	TRBJ1-2	ASSQGFNYGYT
TRBV5-1	TRBJ1-3	ASSSGRGSAGNTIY
TRBV10-2	TRBJ1-2	ASSESEGRGFHGYT
TRBV30	TRBJ2-1	AWSSTSGFYNEQF
TRBV6-6	TRBJ1-2	ASSDRSYGYT
TRBV19	TRBJ1-1	ASSIGLGGPKTEAF
TRBV7-9	TRBJ2-3	ASSHPWGGTDTQY
TRBV4-1	TRBJ2-1	ASSQRVLGLPGGHNEQF
TRBV7-3	TRBJ1-2	ASSKARGAGYT
TRBV10-3	TRBJ1-1	AISESDVPEAF
TRBV6-4	TRBJ2-7	ASSDSSGAFYEQY
TRBV7-3	TRBJ2-1	ASSRTGGSYNEQF
TRBV5-1	TRBJ1-5	ASSLAPNQPQH
TRBV5-1	TRBJ2-7	ASTSSGTGTEQY
TRBV29-1	TRBJ2-3	SVESSGGGTLLTDTQY
TRBV19	TRBJ2-7	ASSIGTGGYEQY
TRBV30	TRBJ2-7	AWSVPSSYEQY
TRBV11-3	TRBJ2-7	ASSSGQGEQY
TRBV2	TRBJ2-7	ASKVATSSYEQY
TRBV9	TRBJ2-2	ASSVGGNTGELF
TRBV6-6	TRBJ2-7	ASRAGQGVFQQY
TRBV5-4	TRBJ2-1	ASSPSGRVYNEQF
TRBV11-2	TRBJ2-7	ASSLDLTSGEQY
TRBV6-5	TRBJ2-1	ASRRGDRADEQF
TRBV7-9	TRBJ1-1	ASSGRGLLTEAF
TRBV7-2	TRBJ1-3	ASMPQGGPGNTIY
TRBV5-4	TRBJ1-1	AVPQEGGTEAF
TRBV4-3	TRBJ1-2	ASSQDDRGNYGYT
TRBV11-2	TRBJ2-3	ASSLASKDTDTQY
TRBV11-3	TRBJ2-7	ASSQTTDSYEQY
TRBV11-2	TRBJ2-1	ASSSPTKPYNEQF
TRBV6-6	TRBJ1-1	ASRLPTTGDTEAF
TRBV7-8	TRBJ2-2	ASSYIRGFDTGELF